These 8 T cell receptor beta chains were sequenced from one sample in a study of blood T cell repertoires in COVID-19. Generated by immunoSEQ multiplex PCR, the TCRdb table keeps only in-frame clones and is missing some. The repertoire holds about 140,000 clones, around three quarters seen once, with under 4.5% in the top ten. Sequences were obtained from peripheral blood. The receptors were gathered from a man in his 60s with acute or convalescent COVID-19.

The chain is built from TRBV7-6 and TRBJ1-2; D remains unclear. Trimming stripped 1 base from V and 0 bases from J, with 9 bases between. This CDR3 comprises 15 residues. Germline loops: CDR1 SGHVS, CDR2 FNYEAQ. As DNA, the CDR3 is TGTGCCAGCAGCTTAGACGCGGGGTCTAACTATGGCTACACCTTC. Translating it yields CASSLDAGSNYGYTF.

The CDR3 loop reads CELPLEDRDFHEQYF. The CDR3 DNA follows: TGTGAACTCCCACTGGAGGACAGGGACTTCCACGAGCAGTACTTC. This chain links TRBV5-6 with TRBJ2-7; 8 nucleotides agree with TRBD1. This CDR3 contains 15 residues. Germline V gives CDR1 SGHDT, CDR2 YYEEEE. Based on the CDR3 plus reference TRBV5-6 and TRBJ2-7, the full variable domain is DAGVTQSPTHLIKTRGQQVTLRCSPKSGHDTVSWYQQALGQGPQFIFQYYEEEERQRGNFPDRFSGHQFPNYSSELNVNALLLGDSALYLCELPLEDRDFHEQYFGPGTRLTVT.

Points on this clone: Compared with germline, one end of the junction differs, possibly owing to a read error. CDR3 DNA sequence: TGTACCAGCAGTGAAGCCACCGGGACTAGCGGGATCCAAGAGACCCAGTACTTC. It codes for CTSSEATGTSGIQETQYF. The chain has TRBV6-1 and TRBJ2-5, with 13 bases lining up with TRBD2. CDR1 and CDR2 (germline): MNHNS, SASEGT. This CDR3 has 18 amino acids.

The chain links TRBV6-5 to TRBJ2-7; 7 bases map to TRBD1. Unmatched junction bases numbered 5, after V lost 6 bases and J lost 3 bases. This CDR3 has 13 amino acids. Germline V gene sequence: CDR1 MNHEY, CDR2 SVGAGI. The CDR3 sequence: CASRGTAYYEQYF. In DNA, the CDR3 is TGTGCCAGCAGGGGGACAGCTTACTACGAGCAGTACTTC.

This chain connects TRBV7-6 to TRBJ2-1, with TRBD2 matching over 7 bases. V shed 3 bases and J 2 bases; nucleotides not matched to a gene: 4. The germline gives CDR1 SGHVS, CDR2 FNYEAQ. The CDR3 loop spans 15 amino acids. This chain's CDR3 is CASSLGGVTYNEQFF. The CDR3 DNA is TGTGCCAGCAGCTTGGGGGGGGTCACCTACAATGAGCAGTTCTTC.

J is TRBJ1-1 and V is TRBV7-8; 8 bases line up with TRBD1. V gave up 5 bases and J gave up 2 bases; unmatched junction bases: 7. The CDR3 runs 15 residues. In germline, CDR1 is SGHVS, CDR2 FQNEAQ. The CDR3 DNA follows: TGTGCCAGCAGCCCCAGACAGGGGTTCAACACTGAAGCTTTCTTT. This gives the protein CASSPRQGFNTEAFF.

The chain employs TRBV6-6 and TRBJ1-2; 10 bases are a match to TRBD1. Germline V gene lookup returns CDR1 MNHNY and CDR2 SVGAGI (reference sequence). The CDR3 is 13 amino acids. V lost 8 bases to trimming and J lost 8 bases; unmatched junction nucleotides: 8. The CDR3 DNA reads as TGTGCCAGCTCCCGGGACAGGGGTGAGGGCTACACCTTC. Residues: CASSRDRGEGYTF.

The V gene is TRBV27, the J gene TRBJ2-2, with TRBD2 identical over 8 bases. The CDR3 loop spans 15 amino acids. From germline, CDR1 is MNHEY and CDR2 SMNVEV (reference sequence). Trimming removed 4 bases from V and 4 bases from J; junction bases left unmatched: 5. CDR3 DNA sequence: TGTGCCAGCAGTTCAGCGGGAGCGGGCACCGGGGAGCTGTTTTTT. The encoded protein is CASSSAGAGTGELFF.